The 28 T cell receptor beta chains below were found in one sample sequenced in a study of shared clonotypes between healthy human individuals. Clones were sequenced by immunoSEQ multiplex PCR, and TCRdb holds only the in-frame ones, with some missing. The table lists some 1,100,000 clones, approximately 80% of them singletons. The sequenced material came from memory CD4+ T cells from PBMCs. Regarding subset: CD45RA-negative fraction. The receptors here all came from a man in his late teens or twenties in good health. Some clones in this sample may be carry-over from other donors' samples.

In the case of this clone: An end of the junction differs from the germline gene, which may be a read error. The chain is built from TRBV28 and TRBJ1-1; no firm D call. Germline loops: CDR1 MDHEN, CDR2 SYDVKM. This CDR3 is 13 amino acids long. As DNA, the CDR3 is TGTGCCAGCAATTTATGGGGGAACACTGAAGCTTTCTTT. Protein sequence: CASNLWGNTEAFF.

The rearrangement links TRBV29-1 to TRBJ1-1, with 7 bases identical to TRBD1. V lost 6 bases, J lost 4 bases, and 5 bases stayed unmatched. The CDR3 has 12 amino acids. Germline V gene sequence: CDR1 SQVTM, CDR2 ANQGSEA. The CDR3 region is CSVGDSSTEAFF. CDR3 bases: TGCAGCGTCGGGGACAGTTCCACTGAAGCTTTCTTT.

The chain employs TRBV5-6 and TRBJ1-1, with D hard to call. V was clipped by 4 bases and J by 4 bases, with 5 bases between them. The germline V gene encodes CDR1 SGHDT and CDR2 YYEEEE. This CDR3 is 11 amino acids long. For the CDR3, the DNA is TGTGCCAGCAGCCGCGTCACTGAAGCTTTCTTT. This gives the protein CASSRVTEAFF.

The chain joins TRBV30 to TRBJ1-6, with D perhaps TRBD1 (6 bases). The length of the CDR3 is 15 residues. V gave up 0 bases and J gave up 7 bases, with 13 bases separating them. Germline loops: CDR1 GTSNPN, CDR2 SVGIG (reference sequence). The DNA for the CDR3 is TGTGCCTGGAGTGTACTCAGGGGAGGAAATTCACCCCTCCACTTT. This translates into CAWSVLRGGNSPLHF.

This clone is a singleton in its sample. The chain is built from TRBV27 and TRBJ2-2; TRBD2 is a possible D gene (6 bases). The V and J ends lost 3 bases and 4 bases respectively, with 12 bases between them. The CDR3 covers 15 residues. CDR1 and CDR2 from the germline V gene are MNHEY and SMNVEV (reference sequence). The CDR3 region has the DNA TGTGCCAGCAGTTTGACTAGAATGGGCACCGGGGAGCTGTTTTTT. It translates to CASSLTRMGTGELFF.

This chain links TRBV7-2 with TRBJ1-2, with 8 bases aligning to TRBD1. J was trimmed by 0 bases and V by 4 bases; bases with no gene match: 4. CDR1 SGHTA and CDR2 FQGNSA come from the germline V gene. This CDR3 region has 15 residues. In nucleotides, the CDR3 is TGTGCCAGCAGCTCCGGACAGGGCGCTAACTATGGCTACACCTTC. This gives the protein CASSSGQGANYGYTF.

The chain carries TRBV19 and TRBJ2-5; TRBD1 aligns across 9 bases. Per germline, CDR1 LNHDA and CDR2 SQIVND (reference sequence). V lost 6 bases, J lost 5 bases, and 7 bases stayed unmatched. The CDR3 has 14 residues. The CDR3 loop is CASSSDRGAETQYF. CDR3 sequence (DNA): TGTGCCAGTAGCTCGGACAGGGGCGCGGAGACCCAGTACTTC.

This clone occurred once. V usage is TRBV5-4 and J usage is TRBJ1-2; D gene uncertain. The CDR3 extends over 15 amino acids. From germline, CDR1 is SGHNT and CDR2 YYREEE (reference sequence). Between the trimmed V and J ends, which lost 1 base and 2 bases, there was a span of 12 bases. CDR3 amino acids: CASSLSSGGNYGYTF. CDR3 DNA sequence: TGTGCCAGCAGCTTGTCCTCTGGAGGGAACTATGGCTACACCTTC.

As concerns this clone: A much larger clone lies one base from this, so it may be a read error. This sample includes further DNA sequences coding for the same CDR3. The rearrangement uses TRBV28 and TRBJ2-7; 7 positions agree with TRBD1. Germline V CDR1 and CDR2: MDHEN, SYDVKM. The junction had 3 bases not matched to a gene; V was cut back by 6 bases and J by 1 base. CDR3 size: 13 residues. This CDR3 is CASSSGQSYEQYF. The CDR3 nucleotides read TGTGCCAGCAGCTCGGGACAGTCCTACGAGCAGTACTTC. Filled out from reference TRBV28 and TRBJ2-7, the complete variable domain reads DVKVTQSSRYLVKRTGEKVFLECVQDMDHENMFWYRQDPGLGLRLIYFSYDVKMKEKGDIPEGYSVSREKKERFSLILESASTNQTSMYLCASSSGQSYEQYFGPGTRLTVT.

V usage is TRBV14 and J usage is TRBJ1-2; tentative D call: TRBD1 (6 bases). V was pared by 6 bases and J by 12 bases, with 26 bases between. The V gene's germline CDR1 is SGHDN and CDR2 FVKESK. This CDR3 region has 15 residues. The CDR3 DNA reads as TGTGCCAGCAGTCAGGGGTCAAACGGGATTCGTATCGACACCTTC. This encodes CASSQGSNGIRIDTF.

CDR3: CASSRRDNGEKLFF. CDR3 nucleotides: TGCGCCAGCAGTCGCCGGGACAACGGTGAAAAACTGTTTTTT. The chain combines TRBV5-1 with TRBJ1-4; a possible D gene is TRBD1 (6 bases). Trimming took 5 bases from V and 7 from J, leaving 15 bases between them. CDR1 is SGHRS and CDR2 is YFSETQ in the germline V gene. CDR3 length equals 14 residues.

This sequence joins TRBV6-5 and TRBJ2-3, with TRBD1 identical over 7 bases. The CDR3 runs 15 residues. The V gene's germline CDR1 is MNHEY and CDR2 SVGAGI. The trim removed 6 bases at V and 1 base at J, leaving 7 bases unmatched. The CDR3 protein is CASRQTGAGTDTQYF. The CDR3 coding sequence is TGTGCCAGCAGGCAAACAGGGGCCGGCACAGATACGCAGTATTTT.

This sequence joins TRBV28 and TRBJ2-1; 12 bases fit TRBD2. Germline V gene sequence: CDR1 MDHEN, CDR2 SYDVKM. The CDR3 extends over 17 amino acids. Trimming removed 4 bases from V and 2 bases from J; junction bases left unmatched: 6. The CDR3, as DNA: TGTGCCAGCAGTTCCCAGACTAGCGGGAGTACCTACAATGAGCAGTTCTTC. Protein product: CASSSQTSGSTYNEQFF.

The V gene is TRBV5-1, the J gene TRBJ2-1, with 13 bases aligning to TRBD2. The V gene end was trimmed by 3 bases and the J gene end by 14 bases; junction bases not matched to a gene: 2. The CDR3 has 12 amino acids. Germline loops: CDR1 SGHRS, CDR2 YFSETQ. CDR3 coding DNA: TGCGCCAGCAGCTCAGGACTAGCGGGAGAGTTCTTC. Encoded protein: CASSSGLAGEFF.

The chain combines TRBV7-8 with TRBJ2-7; 8 bases align to TRBD1. The germline gives CDR1 SGHVS, CDR2 FQNEAQ. The length of the CDR3 is 16 residues. Germline trimming cut 5 bases from V and 0 bases from J; bases unmatched to any gene: 9. CDR3 in amino acids: CASSPAGTGFSYEQYF. The CDR3 DNA follows: TGTGCCAGCAGCCCGGCCGGGACAGGATTCTCCTACGAGCAGTACTTC.

The V call is TRBV27, the J call TRBJ2-2; D gene unclear. There are 14 residues in the CDR3. The V and J ends lost 0 bases and 1 base respectively, with 3 bases between them. The germline V gene has CDR1 MNHEY and CDR2 SMNVEV (reference sequence). The CDR3 region is CASSLSVNTGELFF. CDR3 coding DNA: TGTGCCAGCAGTTTATCGGTGAACACCGGGGAGCTGTTTTTT.

The chain carries TRBV7-8 and TRBJ2-7; D gene unclear. The germline V and J ends were trimmed by 4 bases and 4 bases, with 8 bases remaining between them. The CDR3 runs 12 residues. Germline lookup yields CDR1 SGHVS and CDR2 FQNEAQ. CDR3 coding DNA: TGTGCCAGCAGCTCGAGAGCTTACGAGCAGTACTTC. Translating gives CASSSRAYEQYF.

This chain joins TRBV18 and TRBJ1-4, with D perhaps TRBD1 (5 bases). Trimming pared 2 bases from V and 2 bases from J, leaving 9 bases between. CDR1 is KGHSH and CDR2 is LQKENI in the germline V gene. The CDR3 extends over 15 amino acids. The CDR3 DNA sequence: TGTGCCAGCTCACCAAATGAGGGGACTAATGAAAAACTGTTTTTT. It specifies CASSPNEGTNEKLFF. The entire variable domain, with the rest obtained from reference TRBV18 and TRBJ1-4, is as follows: NAGVMQNPRHLVRRRGQEARLRCSPMKGHSHVYWYRQLPEEGLKFMVYLQKENIIDESGMPKERFSAEFPKEGPSILRIQQVVRGDSAAYFCASSPNEGTNEKLFFGSGTQLSVL.

The chain couples TRBV10-3 to TRBJ1-2, with unresolved D. Germline V gives CDR1 ENHRY, CDR2 SYGVKD. The CDR3 contains 12 residues. Deletions cut 6 bases from V and 3 bases from J, with 8 bases between. The CDR3 DNA reads TGTGCCATCAGGTTCGGGGACTATGGCTACACCTTC. It codes for CAIRFGDYGYTF.

The chain recombines TRBV9 with TRBJ1-3; D is uncertain. Trimming removed 0 bases from V and 1 base from J, with 14 bases in between. Looked up from germline, CDR1 is SGDLS and CDR2 is YYNGEE. CDR3 size: 17 residues. CDR3 sequence (DNA): TGTGCCAGCAGCGTAGAGGTCGGGCTGGGGTCTGGAAACACCATATATTTT. It encodes CASSVEVGLGSGNTIYF.

Note on this clone: The same CDR3 arises from other DNA sequences in this sample as well. The V call is TRBV30, the J call TRBJ2-5; D remains ambiguous. The CDR3 runs 12 residues. V lost 4 bases and J 2 bases, leaving 8 bases between the germline ends. From germline, CDR1 is GTSNPN and CDR2 SVGIG (reference sequence). The CDR3 protein is CAWNQGQETQYF. In DNA, the CDR3 is TGTGCCTGGAACCAAGGTCAAGAGACCCAGTACTTC.

DNA for the CDR3: TGTGCTAGTGGTTCCGGTCTTAGTGTGCCTGAGCAGTTCTTC. The encoded protein is CASGSGLSVPEQFF. The chain couples TRBV12-5 to TRBJ2-1; D gene ambiguous. Trimming took off 4 bases at V and 9 bases at J, with 16 bases between the two ends. CDR3 length: 14 residues. CDR1 is LGHNT, CDR2 FRNRAP, per germline. Looking up the rest from reference TRBV12-5 and TRBJ2-1 gives the full variable domain: DARVTQTPRHKVTEMGQEVTMRCQPILGHNTVFWYRQTMMQGLELLAYFRNRAPLDDSGMPKDRFSAEMPDATLATLKIQPSEPRDSAVYFCASGSGLSVPEQFFGPGTRLTVL.

Written as DNA, the CDR3 is TGTGCCAGCAGCTCCGACAGGGGGCAGTTCTTC. Its protein product is CASSSDRGQFF. V is TRBV7-9 and J is TRBJ2-1, with 8 bases lining up with TRBD1. Germline assignment: CDR1 SEHNR and CDR2 FQNEAQ (reference sequence). The CDR3 spans 11 residues. V lost 4 bases and J lost 12; bases outside the gene matches: 2.

This clone was seen a handful of times. A much larger clone differs from this one at a single base, so this may be a read error. Other DNA sequences in the same sample also yield this CDR3. V usage is TRBV29-1 and J usage is TRBJ2-3; D not resolved. The germline CDR1 and CDR2 sequences are SQVTM and ANQGSEA. The length of the CDR3 is 10 residues. Trimming took 8 bases from V and 2 from J, leaving 5 bases between them. Here the CDR3 DNA reads TGCAGCACCGACACAGATACGCAGTATTTT. It encodes CSTDTDTQYF.

The chain couples TRBV4-1 to TRBJ2-5; 9 bases line up with TRBD1. J gave up 6 bases and V 1 base, and 9 bases lay outside the gene matches. The CDR3 runs to 16 residues. Germline CDR1 MGHRA, CDR2 YSYEKL. The DNA for the CDR3 is TGCGCCAGCAGCCAAGCAGGGACAGGGATTTTAAAGACCCAGTACTTC. Its translation: CASSQAGTGILKTQYF.

This clone has only one observation. V is TRBV9 and J is TRBJ2-5; TRBD2 aligns across 13 bases. The junction had 7 bases not matched to a gene; V was cut back by 3 bases and J by 5 bases. The germline CDR1 and CDR2 sequences are SGDLS and YYNGEE. The CDR3 has 16 residues. Here the CDR3 reads CASSGGTSGNWETQYF. CDR3 DNA sequence: TGTGCCAGCAGCGGGGGGACTAGCGGGAATTGGGAGACCCAGTACTTC.

The V and J genes are TRBV27 and TRBJ1-5; D gene uncertain. The V end lost 4 bases, the J end lost 7 bases, and 17 bases lay between the germline ends. The CDR3 contains 15 residues. Germline V CDR1 and CDR2: MNHEY, SMNVEV (reference sequence). CDR3 protein: CASSSTLSFGQPQHF. The CDR3 region has the DNA TGTGCCAGCAGTTCTACCCTGAGTTTCGGGCAGCCCCAGCATTTT.

This rearrangement joins TRBV29-1 to TRBJ2-1; tentative D call: TRBD1 (6 bases). V was clipped by 4 bases and J by 8 bases, with 9 bases between them. CDR1 is SQVTM and CDR2 is ANQGSEA in the germline V gene. There are 11 residues in the CDR3. CDR3 region: CSVAGHDEQFF. CDR3 sequence (DNA): TGCAGCGTTGCGGGACACGATGAGCAGTTCTTC.